The clone carrying this TCR beta chain came up a few times. Its antigen is as yet unknown. The data were taken from a study of identical twins. CDR1 and CDR2 (germline): MGHDK, SYGVNS. V lost 6 bases and J lost 2; bases outside the gene matches: 13. This CDR3 contains 17 residues. Study findings and constraints: Monozygotic twins shared more out-of-frame TCR alpha than recombination models predicted. The study reached conclusions through statistical analysis that was cross-sectional, not following the same donors. Within cord blood, abundant beta clonotypes carried fewer insertions, but memory repertoires showed no such trend.

TCRdb used MiXCR to reprocess the 5' RACE reads, holding one entry per CDR3 protein. The sample has 750,000 to 950,000 distinct CDR3 sequences, 9% to 15% seen once. The same sample was also used in a study of yellow fever vaccine responses in identical twins.

The receptor's source is a young woman in good health. The J gene is TRBJ2-5, the V gene TRBV25-1, with 9 bases fitting TRBD1. Material: PBMCs. CDR3 region: CASSPFTGTGKQETQYF. The CDR3 nucleotides are TGTGCCAGCAGCCCTTTCACCGGGACAGGGAAACAAGAGACCCAGTACTTC.